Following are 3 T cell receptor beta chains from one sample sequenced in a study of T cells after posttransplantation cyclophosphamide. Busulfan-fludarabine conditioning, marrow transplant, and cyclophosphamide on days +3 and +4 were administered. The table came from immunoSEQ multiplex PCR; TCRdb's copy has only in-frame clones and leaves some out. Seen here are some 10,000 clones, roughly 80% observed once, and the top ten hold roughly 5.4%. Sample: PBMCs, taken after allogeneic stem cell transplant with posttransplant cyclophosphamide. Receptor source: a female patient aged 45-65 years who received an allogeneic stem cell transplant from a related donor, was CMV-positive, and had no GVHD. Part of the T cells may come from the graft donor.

The CDR3 nucleotides are TGTGCCAGCAGAAACAGGGGGGATTTAGATACGCAGTATTTT. Amino acids: CASRNRGDLDTQYF. This chain links TRBV2 with TRBJ2-3, with 8 bases identical to TRBD1. Trimming took 6 bases from V and 5 from J; bases not matched to a gene: 7. Germline V gene sequence: CDR1 SNHLY, CDR2 FYNNEI. The CDR3 is 14 amino acids.

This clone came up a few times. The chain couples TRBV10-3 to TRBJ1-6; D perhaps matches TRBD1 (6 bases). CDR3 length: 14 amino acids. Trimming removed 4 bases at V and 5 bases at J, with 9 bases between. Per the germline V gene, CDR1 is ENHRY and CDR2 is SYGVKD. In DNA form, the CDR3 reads TGTGCCATCAGTGTTGGACAGAATAATTCACCCCTCCACTTT. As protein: CAISVGQNNSPLHF.

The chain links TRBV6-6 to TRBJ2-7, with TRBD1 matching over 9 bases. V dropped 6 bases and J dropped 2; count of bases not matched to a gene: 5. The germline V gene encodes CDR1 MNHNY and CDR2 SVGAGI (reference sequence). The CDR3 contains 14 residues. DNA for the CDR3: TGTGCCAGCAGGCCGGGACAGGGACCCTACGAGCAGTACTTC. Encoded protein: CASRPGQGPYEQYF.